This T cell receptor beta chain was sequenced in a study of neurological immune-mediated disorders. Study outcomes and limitations: Expanded clones shared no CDR3 amino acid sequences across subjects, suggesting private repertoires in all groups. HTLV-1-associated myelopathy led in TCR clonal expansion, while multiple sclerosis ranked lowest, below healthy controls.

In this sample, this clonotype turned up many times. The antigen is undetermined. Synthesis of cDNA was performed by 5'RACE using 10-nucleotide random UMIs. A single record per CDR3 protein comes from TCRdb applying MiXCR to the 5' RACE reads. The profile shows tens of thousands of distinct CDR3 sequences, roughly 10% of them singletons. CDR3 length equals 15 residues. In germline, CDR1 is MGHRA, CDR2 YSYEKL. V gave up 1 base and J gave up 7 bases, with 14 bases separating them. Time point described: longitudinal time-point 1 (baseline). Volunteers from a blood bank in Maryland, USA, made up the healthy controls.

Sequenced material: PBMCs. The rearrangement uses TRBV4-1 and TRBJ2-1, with D maybe TRBD2 (6 bases). The receptor comes from a young man in good health. CDR3 region: CASSQAQRARNEQFF. The CDR3 DNA reads as TGCGCCAGCAGCCAAGCCCAGCGGGCAAGAAATGAGCAGTTCTTC.